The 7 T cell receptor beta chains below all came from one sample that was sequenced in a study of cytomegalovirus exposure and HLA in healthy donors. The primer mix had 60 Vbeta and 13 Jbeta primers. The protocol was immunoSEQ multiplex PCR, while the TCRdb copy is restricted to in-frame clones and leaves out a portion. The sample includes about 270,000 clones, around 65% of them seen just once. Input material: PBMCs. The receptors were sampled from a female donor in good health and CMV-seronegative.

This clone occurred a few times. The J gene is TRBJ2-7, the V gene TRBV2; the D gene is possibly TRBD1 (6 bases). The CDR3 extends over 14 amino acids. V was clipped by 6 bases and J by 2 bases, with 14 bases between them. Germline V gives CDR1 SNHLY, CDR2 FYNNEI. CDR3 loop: CASRNRDIAYEQYF. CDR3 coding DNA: TGTGCCAGCAGGAACCGGGACATAGCCTACGAGCAGTACTTC.

Here the CDR3 DNA reads TGCGCCAGCAGTCCCGGAGGCTCTGGAAACACCATATATTTT. Residues: CASSPGGSGNTIYF. The V call is TRBV5-1, the J call TRBJ1-3; no firm D call. The CDR3 consists of 14 residues. The germline V gene encodes CDR1 SGHRS and CDR2 YFSETQ. The germline V and J ends were trimmed by 5 bases and 0 bases, with 9 bases remaining between them.

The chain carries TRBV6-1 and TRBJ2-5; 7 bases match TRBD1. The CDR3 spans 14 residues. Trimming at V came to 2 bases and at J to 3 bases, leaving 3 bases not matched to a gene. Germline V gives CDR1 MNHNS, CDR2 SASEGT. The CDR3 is CASSELGTEETQYF. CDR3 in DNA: TGTGCCAGCAGTGAATTAGGGACAGAAGAGACCCAGTACTTC.

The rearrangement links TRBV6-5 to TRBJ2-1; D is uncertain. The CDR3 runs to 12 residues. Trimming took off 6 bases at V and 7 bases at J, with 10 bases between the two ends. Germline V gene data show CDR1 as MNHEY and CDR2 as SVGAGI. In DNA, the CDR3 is TGTGCCAGCAGATACCTCGAGAATGAGCAGTTCTTC. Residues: CASRYLENEQFF.

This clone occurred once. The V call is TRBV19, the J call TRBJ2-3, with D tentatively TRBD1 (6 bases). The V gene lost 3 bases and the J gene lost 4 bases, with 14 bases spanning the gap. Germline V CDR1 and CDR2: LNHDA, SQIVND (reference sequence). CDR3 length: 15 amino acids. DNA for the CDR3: TGTGCCAGTAGTATTAGGGGGAAGGCGGCAGATACGCAGTATTTT. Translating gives CASSIRGKAADTQYF. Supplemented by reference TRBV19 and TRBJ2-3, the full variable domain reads DGGITQSPKYLFRKEGQNVTLSCEQNLNHDAMYWYRQDPGQGLRLIYYSQIVNDFQKGDIAEGYSVSREKKESFPLTVTSAQKNPTAFYLCASSIRGKAADTQYFGPGTRLTVL.

CDR3 region: CASSWRGALGNEQFF. DNA for the CDR3: TGCGCCAGCAGCTGGCGGGGCGCTTTAGGCAATGAGCAGTTCTTC. The chain recombines TRBV4-1 with TRBJ2-1; D possibly corresponds to TRBD2 (6 bases). The germline gives CDR1 MGHRA, CDR2 YSYEKL. The CDR3 totals 15 residues. Trimming left V 5 bases short and J 6 bases short, with 17 bases between.

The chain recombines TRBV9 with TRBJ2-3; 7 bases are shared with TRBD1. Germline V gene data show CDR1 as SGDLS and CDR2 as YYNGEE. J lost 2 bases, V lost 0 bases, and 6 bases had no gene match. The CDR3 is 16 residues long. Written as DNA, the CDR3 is TGTGCCAGCAGCGTAGGTTCAGGGGGTCTCACAGATACGCAGTATTTT. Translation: CASSVGSGGLTDTQYF.